The T cell receptor beta chain under discussion was sequenced for a study of cytomegalovirus exposure and HLA in healthy donors. CDR1 is MNHEY, CDR2 SVGAGI, per germline. The CDR3 has 15 residues. With 2 bases removed from V and 4 bases from J, the gap between germline ends came to 12 bases. The PCR was carried out with 60 Vbeta primers and 13 Jbeta primers. Some clones are missing from TCRdb's copy, which holds only in-frame ones; the method was immunoSEQ multiplex PCR. The data hold 150,000 or so clones, with 74% observed a single time. The clonotype was recovered from a young man in good health and CMV-seronegative. The genes are TRBV6-5 and TRBJ2-1; D call uncertain. Sequencing was carried out using PBMCs. This CDR3 reads CASSYGSLEYNEQFF. DNA for the CDR3: TGTGCCAGCAGTTACGGGTCGCTGGAGTACAATGAGCAGTTCTTC.